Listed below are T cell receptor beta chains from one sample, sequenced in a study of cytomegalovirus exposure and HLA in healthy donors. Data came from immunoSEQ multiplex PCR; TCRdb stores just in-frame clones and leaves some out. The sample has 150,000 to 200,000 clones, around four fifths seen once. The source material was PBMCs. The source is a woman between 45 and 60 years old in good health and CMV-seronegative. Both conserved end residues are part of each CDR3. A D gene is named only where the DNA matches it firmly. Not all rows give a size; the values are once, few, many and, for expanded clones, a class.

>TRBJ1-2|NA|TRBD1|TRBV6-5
TGTGCCAGCAGTTCCAGGGGGAGCGGAGTGAATGGCTACACCTTC
CASSSRGSGVNGYTF
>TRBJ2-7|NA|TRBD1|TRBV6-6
TGTGCCAGCAGAACCGGGACAGGGGTCCTCGAGCAGTACTTC
CASRTGTGVLEQYF
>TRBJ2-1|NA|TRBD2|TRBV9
TGTGCCAGCAGCGTCGAACTAGCGCGTAGCTCCTACAATGAGCAGTTCTTC
CASSVELARSSYNEQFF
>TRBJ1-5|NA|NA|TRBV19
TGTGCCAGTAGACCCCCAGGCCACGATAATCAGCCCCAGCATTTT
CASRPPGHDNQPQHF
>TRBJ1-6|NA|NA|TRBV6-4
TGTGCCAGCAGTGACTTCGGTCATTCACCCCTCCACTTT
CASSDFGHSPLHF
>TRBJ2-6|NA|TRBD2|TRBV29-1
TGCAGCGTTGATCATAGCGGGGGTGCTGGGGCCAACGTCCTGACTTTC
CSVDHSGGAGANVLTF
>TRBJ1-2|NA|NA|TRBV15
TGTGCCACCAGCAGAGAACTTGAGGAATCCTATGGCTACACCTTC
CATSRELEESYGYTF
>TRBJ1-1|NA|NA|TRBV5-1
TGCGCCAGCAGCTTGACAGGTAACACTGAAGCTCTCTTT
CASSLTGNTEALF
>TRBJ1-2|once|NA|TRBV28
TGTGCCAGCAGTTTATTATCGACAGGAACCGTATACGGCTACACCTTC
CASSLLSTGTVYGYTF
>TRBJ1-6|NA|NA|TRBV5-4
TGTGCCAGCAGCTTGGACAGTTATAATTCACCCCTCCACTTT
CASSLDSYNSPLHF
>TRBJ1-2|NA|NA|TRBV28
TGTGCCAGCAGTTTGTCAGGGGCGATAAACTATGGCTACACCTTC
CASSLSGAINYGYTF
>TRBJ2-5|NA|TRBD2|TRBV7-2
TGTGCCAGCAGCTTAGTAGCGGGGAGATTGGAGACCCAGTACTTC
CASSLVAGRLETQYF
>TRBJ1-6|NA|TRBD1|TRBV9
TGTGCCAGCAGCGAAGGACAGGGGGCATATTCACCCCTCCACTTT
CASSEGQGAYSPLHF
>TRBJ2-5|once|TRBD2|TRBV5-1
TGCGCCAGCAGCTTAGCCCTAGCGGGAGGAGAGACCCAGTACTTC
CASSLALAGGETQYF
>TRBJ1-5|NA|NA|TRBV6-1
TGTGCCAGCAGTGAAGCCGCGGGTAGCAATCAGCCCCAGCATTTT
CASSEAAGSNQPQHF
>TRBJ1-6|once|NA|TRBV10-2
TGCGCCACCTCCGGGTATGATTCACCCCTCCACTTT
CATSGYDSPLHF